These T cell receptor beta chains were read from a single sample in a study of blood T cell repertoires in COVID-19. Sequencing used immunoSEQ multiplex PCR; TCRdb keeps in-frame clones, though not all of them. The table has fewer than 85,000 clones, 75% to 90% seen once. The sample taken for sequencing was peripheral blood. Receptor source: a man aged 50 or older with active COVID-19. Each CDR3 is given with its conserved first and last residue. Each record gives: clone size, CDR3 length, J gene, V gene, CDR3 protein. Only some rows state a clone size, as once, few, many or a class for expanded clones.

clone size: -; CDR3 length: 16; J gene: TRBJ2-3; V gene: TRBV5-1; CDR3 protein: CASSLGLAVSTDTQYF
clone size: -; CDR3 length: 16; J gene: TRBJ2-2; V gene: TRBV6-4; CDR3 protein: CASSSEAGEMTGELFF
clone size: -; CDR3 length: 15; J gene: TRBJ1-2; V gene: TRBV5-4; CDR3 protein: CASSLDRGLNYGYTF
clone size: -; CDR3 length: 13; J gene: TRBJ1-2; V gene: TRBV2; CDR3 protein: CASVQGGNEGYTF
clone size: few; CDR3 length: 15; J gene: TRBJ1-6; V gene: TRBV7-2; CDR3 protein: CASSLAMAGNSPLHF
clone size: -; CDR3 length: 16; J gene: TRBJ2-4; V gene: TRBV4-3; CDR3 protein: CASSQVGLPGGNIQYF
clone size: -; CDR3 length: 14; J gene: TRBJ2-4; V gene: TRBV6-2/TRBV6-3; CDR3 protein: CASSLSVAKNIQYF
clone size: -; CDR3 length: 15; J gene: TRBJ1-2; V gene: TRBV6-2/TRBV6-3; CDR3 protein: CASSYIHQRGYGYTF
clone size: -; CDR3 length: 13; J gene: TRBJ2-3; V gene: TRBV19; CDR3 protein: CASRSGGRDTQYF
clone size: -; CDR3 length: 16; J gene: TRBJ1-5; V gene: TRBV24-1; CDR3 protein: CATSGVQGSSNQPQHF
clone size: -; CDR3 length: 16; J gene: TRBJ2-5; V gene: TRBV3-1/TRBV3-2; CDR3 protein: CASSPPSGTSQETQYF
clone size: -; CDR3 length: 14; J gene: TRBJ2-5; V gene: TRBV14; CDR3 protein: CASSPLSGWETQYF
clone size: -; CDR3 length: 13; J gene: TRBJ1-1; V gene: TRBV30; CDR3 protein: CAWSSGGNTEAFF
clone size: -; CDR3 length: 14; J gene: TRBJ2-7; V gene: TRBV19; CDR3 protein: CASSIGTGSYEQYF
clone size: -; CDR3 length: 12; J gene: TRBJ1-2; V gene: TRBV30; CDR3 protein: CAWSPGYIGYTF
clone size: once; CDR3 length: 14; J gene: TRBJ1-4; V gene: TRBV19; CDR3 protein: CASSTGQGYEKLFF
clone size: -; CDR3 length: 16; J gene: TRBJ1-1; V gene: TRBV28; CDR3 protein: CASSPWSGQENTEAFF
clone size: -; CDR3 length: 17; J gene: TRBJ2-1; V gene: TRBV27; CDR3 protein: CASSQPGLAGPYNEQFF
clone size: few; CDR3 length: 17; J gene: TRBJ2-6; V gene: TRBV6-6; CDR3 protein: CASSRSKTGSGANVLTF
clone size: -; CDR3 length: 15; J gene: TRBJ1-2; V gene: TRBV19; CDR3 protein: CASSYPTLQAQGYTF
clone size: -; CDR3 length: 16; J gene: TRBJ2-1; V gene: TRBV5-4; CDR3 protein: CASSFGGQGSYNEQFF
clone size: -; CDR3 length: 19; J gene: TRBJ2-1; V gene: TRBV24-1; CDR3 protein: CATSDNPHLSGGAVSEQFF
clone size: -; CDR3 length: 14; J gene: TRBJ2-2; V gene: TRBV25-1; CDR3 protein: CASTQGAGTGELFF
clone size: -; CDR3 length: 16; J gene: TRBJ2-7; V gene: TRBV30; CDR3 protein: CAWSVTEWQGSYEQYF
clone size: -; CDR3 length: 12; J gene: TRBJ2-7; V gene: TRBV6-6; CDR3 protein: CASSYTEGRQYF
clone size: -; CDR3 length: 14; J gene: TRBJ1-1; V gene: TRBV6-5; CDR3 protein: CASSYSHMNTEAFF
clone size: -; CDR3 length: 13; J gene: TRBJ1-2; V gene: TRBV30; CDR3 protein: CAWSVPGYYGYTF
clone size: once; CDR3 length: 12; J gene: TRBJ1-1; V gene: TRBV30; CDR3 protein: CAWSVRGTEAFF
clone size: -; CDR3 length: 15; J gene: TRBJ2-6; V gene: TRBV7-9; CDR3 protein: CASSLTGPRANVLTF
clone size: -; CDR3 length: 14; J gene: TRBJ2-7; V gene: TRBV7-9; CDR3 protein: CASSLVYVYNEQYF
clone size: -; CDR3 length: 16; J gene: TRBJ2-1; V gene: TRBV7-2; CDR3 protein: CASSSSPSGGYNEQFF
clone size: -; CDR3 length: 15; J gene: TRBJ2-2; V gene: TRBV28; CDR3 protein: CASRGHGANPGELFF
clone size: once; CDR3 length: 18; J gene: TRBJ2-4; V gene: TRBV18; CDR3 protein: CASSPIEPLTLAKNIQYF
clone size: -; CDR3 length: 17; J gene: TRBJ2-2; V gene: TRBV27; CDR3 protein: CASSFPPGTTNTGELFF
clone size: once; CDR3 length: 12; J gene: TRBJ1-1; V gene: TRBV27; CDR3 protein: CASSSRDTEAFF
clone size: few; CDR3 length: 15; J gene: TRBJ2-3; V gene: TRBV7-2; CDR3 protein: CASSLDGTQRDTQYF
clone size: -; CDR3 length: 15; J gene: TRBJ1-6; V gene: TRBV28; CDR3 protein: CASTPGDRGYSPLHF
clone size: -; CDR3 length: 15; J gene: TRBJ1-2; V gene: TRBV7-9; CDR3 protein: CASSLAEGQSYGYTF
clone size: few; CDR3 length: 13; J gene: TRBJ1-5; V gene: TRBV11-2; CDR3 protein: CASSFGASQPQHF